This TCR beta chain was captured by sequencing in a study of blood T cells in healthy people across ages. Findings and caveats of the study: Older age went with lower TCR beta diversity per million T cells, in a roughly linear way. Diversity was higher, and naive CD4+ cells more numerous, in long-lived donors than in aged donors.

There are many counts of this clonotype. Its specificity is unknown. The use of a sample-barcoded 5' primer and a J-beta primer mix characterized a second PCR of 7 to 11 cycles. Each TCR beta cDNA got a 12-nucleotide random molecular identifier. TCRdb called the 5' RACE reads again in MiXCR, with one record for every CDR3 protein. The sample lists hundreds of thousands of distinct CDR3 sequences, about 30% occurring once. Germline lookup yields CDR1 SEHNR and CDR2 FQNEAQ (reference sequence). Losses at the gene ends were 11 bases for V and 12 bases for J; bases not matched to a gene: 17. The CDR3 has 13 residues.

The V call is TRBV7-9, the J call TRBJ2-7, with 9 bases that match TRBD1. The TCR comes from a woman aged 80 or over in good health. Specimen: blood. CDR3 loop: CAVGGPGQGKRYF. The CDR3 DNA is TGTGCCGTAGGGGGACCGGGACAGGGTAAAAGGTACTTC.